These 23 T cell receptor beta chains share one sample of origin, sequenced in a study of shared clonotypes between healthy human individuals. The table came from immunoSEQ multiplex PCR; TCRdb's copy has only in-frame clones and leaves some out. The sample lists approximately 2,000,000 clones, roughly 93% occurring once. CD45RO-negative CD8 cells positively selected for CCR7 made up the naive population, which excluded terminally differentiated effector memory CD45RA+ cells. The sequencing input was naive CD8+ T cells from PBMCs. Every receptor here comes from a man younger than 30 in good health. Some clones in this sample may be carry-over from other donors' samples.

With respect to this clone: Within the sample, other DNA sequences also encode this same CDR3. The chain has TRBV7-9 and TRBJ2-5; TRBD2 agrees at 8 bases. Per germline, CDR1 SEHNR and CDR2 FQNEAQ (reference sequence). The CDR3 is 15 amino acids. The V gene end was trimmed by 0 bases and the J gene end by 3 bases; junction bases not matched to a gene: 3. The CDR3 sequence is CASSLASGGEETQYF. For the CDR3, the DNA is TGTGCCAGCAGCTTAGCCAGCGGGGGAGAAGAGACCCAGTACTTC.

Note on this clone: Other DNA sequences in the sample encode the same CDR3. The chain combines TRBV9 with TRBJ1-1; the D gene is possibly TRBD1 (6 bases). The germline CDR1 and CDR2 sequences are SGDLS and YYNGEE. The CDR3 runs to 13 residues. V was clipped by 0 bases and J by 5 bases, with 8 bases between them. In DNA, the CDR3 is TGTGCCAGCAGCGTAGGAACAGGGACTGAAGCTTTCTTT. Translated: CASSVGTGTEAFF.

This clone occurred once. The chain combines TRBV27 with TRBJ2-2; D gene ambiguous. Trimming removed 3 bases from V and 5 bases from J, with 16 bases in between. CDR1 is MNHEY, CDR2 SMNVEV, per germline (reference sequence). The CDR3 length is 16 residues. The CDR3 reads CASSFYETGSTGELFF. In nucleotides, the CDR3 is TGTGCCAGCAGTTTCTACGAAACCGGGTCAACCGGGGAGCTGTTTTTT.

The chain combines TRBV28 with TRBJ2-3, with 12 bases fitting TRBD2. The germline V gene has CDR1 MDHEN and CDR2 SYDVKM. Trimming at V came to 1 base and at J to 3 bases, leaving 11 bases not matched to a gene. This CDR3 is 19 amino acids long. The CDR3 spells CASSLYPPRLAGATDTQYF. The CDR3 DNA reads TGTGCCAGCAGTTTATACCCCCCACGACTAGCGGGAGCTACAGATACGCAGTATTTT.

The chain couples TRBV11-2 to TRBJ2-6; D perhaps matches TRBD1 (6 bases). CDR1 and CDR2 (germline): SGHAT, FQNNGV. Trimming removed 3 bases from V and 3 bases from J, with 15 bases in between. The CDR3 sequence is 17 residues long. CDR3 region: CASSLTTGSFGANVLTF. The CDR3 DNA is TGTGCCAGCAGCTTGACAACAGGGTCGTTTGGGGCCAACGTCCTGACTTTC.

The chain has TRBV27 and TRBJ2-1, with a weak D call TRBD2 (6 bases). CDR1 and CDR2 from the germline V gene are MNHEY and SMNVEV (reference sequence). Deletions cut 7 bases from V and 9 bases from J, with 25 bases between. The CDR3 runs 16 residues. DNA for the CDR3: TGTGCCAGCACTTCTCCGGGCGGGGTCGTTGAGGGTGAGCAGTTCTTC. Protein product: CASTSPGGVVEGEQFF.

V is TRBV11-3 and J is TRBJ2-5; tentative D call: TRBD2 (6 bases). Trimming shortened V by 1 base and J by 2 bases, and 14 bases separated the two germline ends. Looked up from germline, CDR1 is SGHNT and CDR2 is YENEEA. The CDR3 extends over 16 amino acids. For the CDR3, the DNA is TGTGCCAGCAGCTTAGGACCGACTAGTCGGCAAGAGACCCAGTACTTC. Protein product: CASSLGPTSRQETQYF.

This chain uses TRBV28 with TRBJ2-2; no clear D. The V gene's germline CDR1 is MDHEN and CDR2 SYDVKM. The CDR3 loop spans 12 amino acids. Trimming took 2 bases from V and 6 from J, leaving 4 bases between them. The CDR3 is CASSLAAGELFF. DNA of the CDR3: TGTGCCAGCAGTTTAGCGGCCGGGGAGCTGTTTTTT.

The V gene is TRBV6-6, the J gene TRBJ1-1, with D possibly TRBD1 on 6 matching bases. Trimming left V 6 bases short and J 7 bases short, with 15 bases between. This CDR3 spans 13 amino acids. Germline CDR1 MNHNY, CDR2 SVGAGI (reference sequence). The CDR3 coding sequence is TGTGCCAGCAGCCCCCGGGGGGCAGGTGAAGCTTTCTTT. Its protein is CASSPRGAGEAFF.

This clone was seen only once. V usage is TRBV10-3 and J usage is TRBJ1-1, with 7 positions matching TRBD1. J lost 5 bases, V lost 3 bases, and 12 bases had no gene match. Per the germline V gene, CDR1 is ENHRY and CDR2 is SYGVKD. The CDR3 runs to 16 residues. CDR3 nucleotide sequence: TGTGCCATCAGTGACCGGGGGCACAGGGGTGGGACTGAAGCTTTCTTT. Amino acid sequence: CAISDRGHRGGTEAFF.

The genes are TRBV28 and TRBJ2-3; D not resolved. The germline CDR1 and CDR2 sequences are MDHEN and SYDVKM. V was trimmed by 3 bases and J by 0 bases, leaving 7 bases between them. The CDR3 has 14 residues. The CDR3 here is CASSLQPSTDTQYF. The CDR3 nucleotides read TGTGCCAGCAGTTTGCAGCCTAGCACAGATACGCAGTATTTT.

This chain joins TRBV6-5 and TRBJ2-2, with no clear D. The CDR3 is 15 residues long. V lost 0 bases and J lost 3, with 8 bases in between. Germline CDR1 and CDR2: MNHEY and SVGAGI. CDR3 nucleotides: TGTGCCAGCAGTTACTCGACTGAGTACACCGGGGAGCTGTTTTTT. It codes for CASSYSTEYTGELFF.

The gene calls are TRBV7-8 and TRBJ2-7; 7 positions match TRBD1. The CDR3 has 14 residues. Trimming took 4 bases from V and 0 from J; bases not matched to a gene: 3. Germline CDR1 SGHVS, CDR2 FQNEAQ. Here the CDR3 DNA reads TGTGCCAGCAGCTCGGGACAGACCTCCTACGAGCAGTACTTC. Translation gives CASSSGQTSYEQYF.

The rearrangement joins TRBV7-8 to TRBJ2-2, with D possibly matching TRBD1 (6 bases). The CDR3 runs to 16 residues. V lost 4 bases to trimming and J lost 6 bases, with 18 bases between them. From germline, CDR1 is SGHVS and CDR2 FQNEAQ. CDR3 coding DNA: TGTGCCAGCAGCTCGCGGCAGGGGAGAAGCGCCGGGGAGCTGTTTTTT. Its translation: CASSSRQGRSAGELFF.

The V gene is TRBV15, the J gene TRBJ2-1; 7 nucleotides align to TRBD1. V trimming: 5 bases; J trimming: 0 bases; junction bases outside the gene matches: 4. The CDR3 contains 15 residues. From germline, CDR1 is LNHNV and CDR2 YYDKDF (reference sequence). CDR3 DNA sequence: TGTGCCACCAGCCCGGACAGGAGCTCCTACAATGAGCAGTTCTTC. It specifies CATSPDRSSYNEQFF.

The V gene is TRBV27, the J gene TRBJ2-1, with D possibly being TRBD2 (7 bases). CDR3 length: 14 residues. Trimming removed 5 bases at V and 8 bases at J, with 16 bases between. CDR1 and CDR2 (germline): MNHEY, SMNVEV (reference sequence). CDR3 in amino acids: CASSGGAGEDEQFF. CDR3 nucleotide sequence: TGTGCCAGCAGTGGGGGGGCGGGAGAGGATGAGCAGTTCTTC.

CDR3 protein: CASSPYNTDSLLETQYF. CDR3 bases: TGTGCCAGCAGTCCATATAATACGGACAGTCTGTTGGAGACCCAGTACTTC. V is TRBV27 and J is TRBJ2-5; D is possibly TRBD1 (6 bases). This CDR3 has 17 residues. Deletions cut 5 bases from V and 5 bases from J, with 24 bases between. The germline gives CDR1 MNHEY, CDR2 SMNVEV (reference sequence).

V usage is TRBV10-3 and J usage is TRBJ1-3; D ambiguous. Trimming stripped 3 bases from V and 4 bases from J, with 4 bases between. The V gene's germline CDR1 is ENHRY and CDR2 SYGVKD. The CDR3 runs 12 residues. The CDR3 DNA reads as TGTGCCATCAGTGACCAAGGAAACACCATATATTTT. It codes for CAISDQGNTIYF.

CDR3 protein: CASSAWREGNNEQFF. Here the CDR3 DNA reads TGTGCCAGCAGCGCTTGGCGGGAGGGGAACAATGAGCAGTTCTTC. This chain joins TRBV27 and TRBJ2-1; 9 bases match TRBD2. The ends lost 6 bases at V and 5 bases at J; junction bases unmatched: 8. Germline-derived CDR1 and CDR2 are MNHEY and SMNVEV (reference sequence). The CDR3 is 15 amino acids.

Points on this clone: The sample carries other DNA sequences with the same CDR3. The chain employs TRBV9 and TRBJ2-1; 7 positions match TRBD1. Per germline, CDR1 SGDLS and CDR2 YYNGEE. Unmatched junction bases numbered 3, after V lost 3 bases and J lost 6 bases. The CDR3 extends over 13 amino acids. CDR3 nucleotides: TGTGCCAGCAGCGAAGGGACAGCCAATGAGCAGTTCTTC. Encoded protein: CASSEGTANEQFF.

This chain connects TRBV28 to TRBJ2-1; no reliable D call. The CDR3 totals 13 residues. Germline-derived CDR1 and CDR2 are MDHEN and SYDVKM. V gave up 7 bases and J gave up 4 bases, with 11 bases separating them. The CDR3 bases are TGTGCCAGCACAGGTTTGAGTTACAATGAGCAGTTCTTC. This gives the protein CASTGLSYNEQFF.

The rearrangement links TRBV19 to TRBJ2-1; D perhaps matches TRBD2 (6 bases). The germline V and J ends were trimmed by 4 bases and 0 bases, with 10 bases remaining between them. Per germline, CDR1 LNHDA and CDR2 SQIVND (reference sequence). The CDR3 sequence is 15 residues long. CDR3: CASSRAGSSYNEQFF. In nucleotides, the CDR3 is TGTGCCAGTAGTAGAGCGGGTAGCTCCTACAATGAGCAGTTCTTC.

CDR3 nucleotide sequence: TGTGCCAGCAGTTTATTACAGGGAACGCGCGAGCAGTACTTC. Protein sequence: CASSLLQGTREQYF. The chain links TRBV27 to TRBJ2-5, with D maybe TRBD1 (6 bases). With the DNA end fitting TRBJ2-7 better, the J assignment may be wrong. This CDR3 comprises 14 residues. CDR1 is MNHEY, CDR2 SMNVEV, per germline (reference sequence).